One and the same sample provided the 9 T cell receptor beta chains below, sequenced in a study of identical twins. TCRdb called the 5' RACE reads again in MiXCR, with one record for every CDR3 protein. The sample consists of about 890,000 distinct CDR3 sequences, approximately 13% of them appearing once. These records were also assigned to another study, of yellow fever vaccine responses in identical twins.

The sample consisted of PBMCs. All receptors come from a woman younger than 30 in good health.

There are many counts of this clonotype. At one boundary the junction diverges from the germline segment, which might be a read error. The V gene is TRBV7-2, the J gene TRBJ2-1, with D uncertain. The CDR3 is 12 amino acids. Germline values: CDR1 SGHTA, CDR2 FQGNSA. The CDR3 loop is CASSLAYNEQFF. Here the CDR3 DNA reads TGTGCCAGCAGTTTAGCTTACAATGAGCAGTTCTTC. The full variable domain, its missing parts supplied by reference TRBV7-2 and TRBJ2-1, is GAGVSQSPSNKVTEKGKDVELRCDPISGHTALYWYRQSLGQGLEFLIYFQGNSAPDKSGLPSDRFSAERTGGSVSTLTIQRTQQEDSAVYLCASSLAYNEQFFGPGTRLTVL.

CDR3 in DNA: TGTGCCAGCAGTATTCTACAGGGGATCTATAATTCACCCCTCCACTTT. Its translation: CASSILQGIYNSPLHF. The chain has TRBV2 and TRBJ1-6; 7 bases are a match to TRBD1. The CDR3 is 16 amino acids. Per the germline V gene, CDR1 is SNHLY and CDR2 is FYNNEI. V trimming: 5 bases; J trimming: 3 bases; junction bases outside the gene matches: 7.

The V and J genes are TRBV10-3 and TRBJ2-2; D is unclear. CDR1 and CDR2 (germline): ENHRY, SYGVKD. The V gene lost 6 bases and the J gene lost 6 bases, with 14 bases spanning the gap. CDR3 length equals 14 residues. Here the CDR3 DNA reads TGTGCCATCAGCGAGGCGGCCGAGGCCGGGGAGCTGTTTTTT. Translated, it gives CAISEAAEAGELFF.

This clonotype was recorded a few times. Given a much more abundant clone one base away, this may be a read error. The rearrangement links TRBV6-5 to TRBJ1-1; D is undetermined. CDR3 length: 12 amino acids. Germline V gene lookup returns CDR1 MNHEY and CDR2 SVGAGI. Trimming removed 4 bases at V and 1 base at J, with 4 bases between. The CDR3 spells CASSSTNTEAFF. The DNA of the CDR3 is TGTGCCAGCAGTTCTACGAACACTGAAGCTTTCTTT.

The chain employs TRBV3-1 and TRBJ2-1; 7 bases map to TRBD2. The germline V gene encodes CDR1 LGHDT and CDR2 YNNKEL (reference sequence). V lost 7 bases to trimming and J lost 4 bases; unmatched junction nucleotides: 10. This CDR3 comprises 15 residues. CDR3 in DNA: TGTGCCAGCACCCATGAAGGACTAGAGTACAATGAGCAGTTCTTC. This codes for CASTHEGLEYNEQFF.

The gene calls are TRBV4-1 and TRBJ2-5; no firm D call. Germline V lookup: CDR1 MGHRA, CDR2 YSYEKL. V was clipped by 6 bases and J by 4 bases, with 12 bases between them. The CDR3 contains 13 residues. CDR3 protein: CASSHLVGETQYF. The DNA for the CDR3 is TGCGCCAGCAGTCATTTAGTGGGAGAGACCCAGTACTTC.

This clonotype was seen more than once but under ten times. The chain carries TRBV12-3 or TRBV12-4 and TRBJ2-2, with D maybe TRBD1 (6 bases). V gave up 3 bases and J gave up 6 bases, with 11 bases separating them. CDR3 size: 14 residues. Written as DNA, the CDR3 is TGTGCCAGCAGTTTCTCGACAGGACCCGGGGAGCTGTTTTTT. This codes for CASSFSTGPGELFF.

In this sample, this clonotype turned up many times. CDR3 in DNA: TGTGCCACCAGCAGAGATATCGAGACCCAGTACTTC. Its translation: CATSRDIETQYF. This chain uses TRBV15 with TRBJ2-5, with unresolved D. Trimming cost V 0 bases and J 5 bases, with 4 bases left between them. Germline values: CDR1 LNHNV, CDR2 YYDKDF (reference sequence). The CDR3 has 12 residues.

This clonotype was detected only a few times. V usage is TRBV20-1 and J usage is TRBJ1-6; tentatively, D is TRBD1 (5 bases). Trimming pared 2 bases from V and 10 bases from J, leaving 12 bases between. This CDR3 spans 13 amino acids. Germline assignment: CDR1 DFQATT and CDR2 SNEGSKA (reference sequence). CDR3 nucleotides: TGCAGTGCTAGAAAGACCGAGGGGTCACCCCTCCACTTT. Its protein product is CSARKTEGSPLHF.